Detailed here is one T cell receptor beta chain. This entry is derived from a study of T cell changes during pregnancy in multiple sclerosis. Trimming took off 0 bases at V and 6 bases at J, with 12 bases between the two ends. This CDR3 contains 15 residues. Germline-derived CDR1 and CDR2 are MNHNS and SASEGT. Clones were sequenced by immunoSEQ multiplex PCR, and TCRdb holds only the in-frame ones, with some missing. This table holds tens of thousands of clones, 92% found once. The material was CD4+ T cells from peripheral blood mononuclear cells, obtained in the second trimester of pregnancy. The source is a female donor with multiple sclerosis, enrolled in a pregnancy study. The chain employs TRBV6-1 and TRBJ1-5; a possible D gene is TRBD1 (5 bases). The CDR3 protein is CASSEALRGGQPQHF. The CDR3 nucleotides are TGTGCCAGCAGTGAAGCGCTTCGGGGGGGTCAGCCCCAGCATTTT.